The 14 T cell receptor beta chains below come from one sample, sequenced in a study of blood T cells in healthy people across ages. Alongside a J-beta primer mix, a sample-barcoded 5' primer served in a second PCR lasting about 7 to 11 cycles. TCRdb independently ran MiXCR on the 5' RACE reads; one entry per CDR3 protein. The top ten hold approximately 21% of the sample, which has roughly 800,000 distinct CDR3 sequences, 55% to 70% seen once. Sequencing input: blood. These receptors all come from a man aged 25-45 years in good health.

The V call is TRBV10-3, the J call TRBJ2-2; tentative D call: TRBD1 (6 bases). The CDR3 runs 13 residues. Looked up from germline, CDR1 is ENHRY and CDR2 is SYGVKD. V was shortened by 7 bases and J by 2 bases, with 8 bases between the two germline ends. As DNA, the CDR3 is TGTGCCATCAACAGGGACAACACCGGGGAGCTGTTTTTT. Translating gives CAINRDNTGELFF.

This chain uses TRBV20-1 with TRBJ2-1; the match to TRBD2 covers 8 bases. V trimming: 0 bases; J trimming: 7 bases; junction bases outside the gene matches: 8. CDR1 and CDR2 (germline): DFQATT, SNEGSKA (reference sequence). This CDR3 has 15 amino acids. In nucleotides, the CDR3 is TGCAGTGCTAGAGATCTGCGAGCGGGAGTTAATGAGCAGTTCTTC. The encoded protein is CSARDLRAGVNEQFF.

The table lists this clonotype with a few counts. This chain uses TRBV20-1 with TRBJ2-5, with 8 bases fitting TRBD2. This CDR3 contains 12 residues. The germline gives CDR1 DFQATT, CDR2 SNEGSKA (reference sequence). V shed 5 bases and J 7 bases; nucleotides not matched to a gene: 6. The CDR3 nucleotides read TGCAGTGCTGGTAGCGGGACGGGGACCCAGTACTTC. Translation: CSAGSGTGTQYF.

The chain links TRBV4-2 to TRBJ2-7; D is possibly TRBD2 (6 bases). This CDR3 comprises 16 residues. Germline loops: CDR1 LGHNA, CDR2 YNFKEQ. V lost 1 base and J lost 8, with 21 bases in between. The CDR3 DNA reads as TGTGCCAGCAGCCAAGCGGTCTACGGGAGCGCGAATCAGCAGTACTTC. Translating gives CASSQAVYGSANQQYF.

This chain links TRBV20-1 with TRBJ2-5, with 11 bases matching TRBD2. Losses at the gene ends were 2 bases for V and 4 bases for J; bases not matched to a gene: 3. CDR1 is DFQATT, CDR2 SNEGSKA, per germline (reference sequence). The CDR3 is made up of 14 amino acids. The CDR3 nucleotides read TGCAGTGCTAGAAGACTAGCGGGAAGAGAGACCCAGTACTTC. It specifies CSARRLAGRETQYF.

This chain links TRBV6-5 with TRBJ1-6; D gene uncertain. Trimming stripped 7 bases from V and 5 bases from J, with 12 bases between. This CDR3 contains 14 residues. Germline assignment: CDR1 MNHEY and CDR2 SVGAGI. The DNA for the CDR3 is TGTGCCAGCAAAGTGCACAGCAATAATTCACCCCTCCACTTT. Residues: CASKVHSNNSPLHF.

This clonotype was observed a handful of times. V gene TRBV15 combines with J gene TRBJ2-7, with TRBD1 matching over 7 bases. This CDR3 region has 17 residues. J lost 2 bases, V lost 0 bases, and 10 bases had no gene match. Germline CDR1 LNHNV, CDR2 YYDKDF (reference sequence). The CDR3 sequence: CATSRDKNWDRTYEQYF. CDR3 sequence (DNA): TGTGCCACCAGCAGAGACAAGAATTGGGACAGAACCTACGAGCAGTACTTC. Complete variable domain (other parts from reference TRBV15 and TRBJ2-7): DAMVIQNPRYQVTQFGKPVTLSCSQTLNHNVMYWYQQKSSQAPKLLFHYYDKDFNNEADTPDNFQSRRPNTSFCFLDIRSPGLGDTAMYLCATSRDKNWDRTYEQYFGPGTRLTVT.

This rearrangement joins TRBV12-3 or TRBV12-4 to TRBJ1-2, with D tentatively TRBD1 (6 bases). V dropped 5 bases and J dropped 8 bases, with 15 bases sitting between them. The CDR3 loop spans 13 amino acids. CDR3 nucleotides: TGTGCCAGCAGTCTCCGGACAGTGGGGGGCTACACCTTC. Amino acids: CASSLRTVGGYTF.

The chain employs TRBV5-1 and TRBJ2-7; D uncertain. Germline CDR1 is SGHRS and CDR2 is YFSETQ. With 5 bases removed from V and 2 bases from J, the gap between germline ends came to 17 bases. The CDR3 spans 15 residues. The CDR3 region has the DNA TGCGCCAGCAGTCCTCAGCAGGCGAGTACCTACGAGCAGTACTTC. It yields the protein CASSPQQASTYEQYF. Drawing the rest from reference TRBV5-1 and TRBJ2-7, the complete variable domain is KAGVTQTPRYLIKTRGQQVTLSCSPISGHRSVSWYQQTPGQGLQFLFEYFSETQRNKGNFPGRFSGRQFSNSRSEMNVSTLELGDSALYLCASSPQQASTYEQYFGPGTRLTVT.

The chain has TRBV20-1 and TRBJ1-1; TRBD1 agrees at 7 bases. V lost 6 bases and J lost 1; bases outside the gene matches: 8. Germline assignment: CDR1 DFQATT and CDR2 SNEGSKA (reference sequence). The CDR3 is 14 residues long. This chain's CDR3 is CSATKGAGNTEAFF. CDR3 nucleotides: TGCAGTGCGACGAAGGGGGCGGGGAACACTGAAGCTTTCTTT.

The chain uses TRBV20-1 and TRBJ2-4; no clear D gene. The CDR3 totals 15 residues. The germline V gene has CDR1 DFQATT and CDR2 SNEGSKA (reference sequence). Trimming removed 5 bases from V and 0 bases from J, with 14 bases in between. This CDR3 reads CSAPPQREAKNIQYF. CDR3 DNA: TGCAGTGCTCCACCGCAGCGTGAAGCCAAAAACATTCAGTACTTC.

This clonotype was observed a few times. The chain links TRBV5-1 to TRBJ2-7; 7 bases agree with TRBD2. The CDR3 totals 14 residues. With 5 bases clipped from V and 2 bases from J, the junction kept 7 bases outside the gene matches. CDR1 is SGHRS and CDR2 is YFSETQ in the germline V gene. The CDR3 is CASSSGTNTYEQYF. The CDR3 bases are TGCGCCAGCAGTTCCGGGACTAACACCTACGAGCAGTACTTC. The variable domain in full, completed from reference TRBV5-1 and TRBJ2-7, reads KAGVTQTPRYLIKTRGQQVTLSCSPISGHRSVSWYQQTPGQGLQFLFEYFSETQRNKGNFPGRFSGRQFSNSRSEMNVSTLELGDSALYLCASSSGTNTYEQYFGPGTRLTVT.

This clonotype came up many times. The gene calls are TRBV20-1 and TRBJ2-1; TRBD1 agrees at 8 bases. The CDR3 consists of 14 residues. V gave up 1 base and J gave up 6 bases; unmatched junction bases: 5. CDR1 and CDR2 from the germline V gene are DFQATT and SNEGSKA (reference sequence). CDR3 coding DNA: TGCAGTGCTAGAGTGCGCGACAGGGGCAATGAGCAGTTCTTC. Translating gives CSARVRDRGNEQFF.

The gene calls are TRBV7-9 and TRBJ2-1; no definite D call. V lost 4 bases, J lost 10 bases, and 14 bases lay in between. This CDR3 is built from 13 residues. CDR1 SEHNR and CDR2 FQNEAQ come from the germline V gene (reference sequence). DNA for the CDR3: TGTGCCAGCAGCTACACTCAGCCGGGCGAGCAGTTCTTC. It specifies CASSYTQPGEQFF. Based on the CDR3 plus reference TRBV7-9 and TRBJ2-1, the full variable domain is DTGVSQNPRHKITKRGQNVTFRCDPISEHNRLYWYRQTLGQGPEFLTYFQNEAQLEKSRLLSDRFSAERPKGSFSTLEIQRTEQGDSAMYLCASSYTQPGEQFFGPGTRLTVL.